This is a list of T cell receptor beta chains from one sample in a study of cytomegalovirus exposure and HLA in healthy donors. Assay used: immunoSEQ multiplex PCR; TCRdb lists only in-frame clones, some missing. The table records some 180,000 clones, 75% to 85% of them present only once. Sequencing was carried out using PBMCs. These receptors were taken from a man younger than 30 in good health and CMV-seronegative. Both conserved end residues are part of each CDR3. A row's size may be missing; if present it is once, few, many or a size class.

j_call	v_call	clone_size	cdr3_aa
TRBJ2-4	TRBV6-1	NA	CASSERGVGVTAKNIQYF
TRBJ1-2	TRBV27	NA	CASSLFRGVDYGYTF
TRBJ1-1	TRBV20-1	NA	CSVLRGGEAFF
TRBJ1-2	TRBV2	NA	CASSPGQGYGYTF
TRBJ2-7	TRBV4-2	NA	CASSQDGSKLSYEQYF
TRBJ2-7	TRBV19	NA	CASSFQGLAGAYEQYF
TRBJ1-1	TRBV11-2	NA	CASSYSNTEAFF
TRBJ2-7	TRBV6-6	once	CASTDRDRQYF
TRBJ2-1	TRBV7-3	NA	CASSLLRGLAGGPEGEQFF
TRBJ2-7	TRBV28	NA	CASSLEGDARGEQYF
TRBJ2-7	TRBV28	NA	CASSFGGPSQIGQYF
TRBJ1-5	TRBV5-5	NA	CASSLEGSYSNQPQHF
TRBJ1-2	TRBV5-6	NA	CASSLGGHYGYTF
TRBJ2-3	TRBV11-2	NA	CASSFSSGAKYF
TRBJ1-4	TRBV19	NA	CARPSPRQTNEKLFF
TRBJ2-1	TRBV6-6	few	CASSSSSGNSREQFF
TRBJ2-7	TRBV27	NA	CASSSAGSYEQYF
TRBJ2-3	TRBV21-1	NA	CASSKARPDTQYF
TRBJ1-2	TRBV6-1	NA	CASSEGVADGYTF